These T cell receptor beta chains were read from a single sample in a study of T cells in Graves' hyperthyroidism and ophthalmopathy. MiXCR was run by TCRdb on the multiplex PCR reads, yielding one entry per CDR3 protein. The sample carries more than 550,000 distinct CDR3 sequences, over 40% recorded once. The sequencing sample was made of peripheral blood or thyroid tissue (not recorded which). These receptors were obtained from an adult man with Graves' disease, either hyperthyroidism or ophthalmopathy (not recorded which). The conserved cysteine and the conserved F or W are not part of the CDR3 here. The size of a clone is reported for some rows only, either as once, few or many, or as a class for expanded clones.

V gene,clone size,J gene,CDR3 protein
TRBV20-1,-,TRBJ2-3,SARTDSTDTQY
TRBV2,-,TRBJ1-2,AISESRTGGSYGYT
TRBV18,few,TRBJ1-6,ASSPAWNNSPLH
TRBV7-3,-,TRBJ1-5,ATNPLTGAGNQPQH
TRBV29-1,-,TRBJ1-3,SGQGVAGNTIY
TRBV24-1,-,TRBJ1-6,ATSDPGLAGVAGMSPLH
TRBV5-1,-,TRBJ1-4,ASSLASGRTEKLF
TRBV19,-,TRBJ1-5,ASSMTGATQPQH
TRBV12-3/TRBV12-4,-,TRBJ2-7,ASSLGSAEGPRYKQY
TRBV6-6,many,TRBJ2-7,ASSYGTAFYEQY
TRBV20-1,few,TRBJ1-6,SARTGVIDSPLH
TRBV2,few,TRBJ1-6,ASSAAEYNSPLH
TRBV7-2,-,TRBJ1-6,AWRGSDNSPLH
TRBV7-2,-,TRBJ2-5,ASSPHVPGQGGETQY
TRBV24-1,-,TRBJ2-5,ATSDGGAETQY
TRBV7-2,-,TRBJ1-6,ASSFRDRYDSPLH
TRBV6-1,-,TRBJ1-4,AIRAGTGTEKLF
TRBV2,-,TRBJ1-5,ASRDWSSNQPQH
TRBV15,-,TRBJ2-7,ATSRDLASGGHSYEQY
TRBV19,-,TRBJ1-1,ASSIGNTNTEAF
TRBV19,few,TRBJ1-6,ASSPRIGNSPLH
TRBV6-5,few,TRBJ1-5,ASSYSIHQPQH
TRBV6-6,few,TRBJ2-7,ASSYALRGRYEQY
TRBV19,many,TRBJ2-5,ASSGTWASQETQY
TRBV7-2,few,TRBJ1-3,ASSLALGTPSGNTIY
TRBV20-1,-,TRBJ2-7,SAPNRDRVYEQY
TRBV25-1,many,TRBJ1-1,ASSGLAGNSEAF
TRBV7-9,-,TRBJ2-5,ASSPGQIETQY
TRBV20-1,few,TRBJ1-6,SARSTGGNNSPLH
TRBV29-1,-,TRBJ2-7,SGLRTGRYEQY
TRBV27,-,TRBJ2-7,ASSLVPRDYEQY
TRBV19,few,TRBJ1-1,ASRAPGTNTEAF
TRBV5-5,-,TRBJ2-7,ASSPEVGYYEQY
TRBV7-2,few,TRBJ2-7,ASSLGGRGAQGEQY
TRBV7-8,-,TRBJ2-5,ASSQGHSLTVAQETQY
TRBV7-9,many,TRBJ1-5,ASSSSTGGGQPQH
TRBV2,few,TRBJ1-5,ASSSGPVGKGNQPQH
TRBV7-8,many,TRBJ2-5,ASSLGRQETQY
TRBV25-1,-,TRBJ1-6,ASSEGTGGRNSPLH
TRBV20-1,-,TRBJ1-5,SARRPRAREGQPQH
TRBV20-1,-,TRBJ1-4,SARDWGEYEKLF
TRBV6-5,-,TRBJ2-7,ASMRGRDAYEQY